Below, 20 T cell receptor beta chains from the same sample are listed, as sequenced in a study of CD8+CD57+ T cells in acquired aplastic anemia. Profiles of TCR beta VDJ and CDR3 were generated from a genomic DNA template. TCRdb used MiXCR to reprocess the reads, holding one entry per CDR3 protein. The sample records roughly 100,000 distinct CDR3 sequences, 65% to 70% being singletons. Patients who underwent sequencing had shown CD8+CD57+ cell expansion by flow cytometry. The sample was sorted CD4+, CD8+, or CD8+CD57+ T cells (not recorded which) from PBMCs. Receptors originate from a human donor with aplastic anemia.

This chain joins TRBV9 and TRBJ2-3; D perhaps matches TRBD2 (6 bases). The CDR3 extends over 15 amino acids. From germline, CDR1 is SGDLS and CDR2 YYNGEE. V shed 0 bases and J shed 0 bases, with 8 bases lying between them. The CDR3 DNA follows: TGTGCCAGCAGCGTAGTGGGGAGGAGCACAGATACGCAGTATTTT. The encoded protein is CASSVVGRSTDTQYF.

The chain employs TRBV20-1 and TRBJ2-1; D gene uncertain. The ends were cut back, 3 bases at V and 6 bases at J, with 9 bases in the middle. The CDR3 sequence is 12 residues long. CDR1 is DFQATT, CDR2 SNEGSKA, per germline (reference sequence). CDR3: CSASSAINEQFF. CDR3 coding DNA: TGCAGTGCTAGCTCGGCCATCAATGAGCAGTTCTTC.

This chain uses TRBV11-2 with TRBJ2-6; D ambiguous. Germline V gives CDR1 SGHAT, CDR2 FQNNGV. V lost 8 bases and J lost 0, with 11 bases in between. The CDR3 has 15 residues. The CDR3 loop is CASGRAISGANVLTF. The CDR3 DNA reads as TGTGCCAGCGGACGTGCCATCTCTGGGGCCAACGTCCTGACTTTC.

This clonotype showed up just once. V is TRBV20-1 and J is TRBJ2-5; perhaps TRBD2 as D (7 bases). CDR3 length: 16 residues. V was cut by 1 base and J by 2 bases, with 17 bases left in between. Germline V CDR1 and CDR2: DFQATT, SNEGSKA (reference sequence). CDR3 bases: TGCAGTGCTAGAGCCCTTAAGGGGGGGGGACAAGAGACCCAGTACTTC. Translating it yields CSARALKGGGQETQYF.

This clonotype was counted a few times. V is TRBV24-1 and J is TRBJ2-3, with 10 nucleotides matching TRBD2. V lost 1 base to trimming and J lost 5 bases; unmatched junction nucleotides: 11. The CDR3 has 18 residues. Per the germline V gene, CDR1 is KGHDR and CDR2 is SFDVKD. DNA for the CDR3: TGTGCCACCAGTGATTTCGGGGACACAGCGGGAGGGCGAGATACGCAGTATTTT. Its protein product is CATSDFGDTAGGRDTQYF.

Concerning this clonotype itself: One end of the junction varies from germline; a read error may be responsible. This sequence joins TRBV10-3 and TRBJ2-1; 8 nucleotides agree with TRBD2. Germline CDR1 reads ENHRY; CDR2 reads SYGVKD. The CDR3 spans 14 residues. CDR3 sequence reads: CAIREAGEAQLLIF. CDR3 DNA: TGTGCCATCAGAGAAGCGGGAGAGGCCCAACTCCTAATCTTC.

The J gene is TRBJ1-2, the V gene TRBV20-1, with TRBD1 identical over 8 bases. Germline loops: CDR1 DFQATT, CDR2 SNEGSKA (reference sequence). CDR3 length: 14 residues. Trimming removed 5 bases from V and 5 bases from J; junction bases left unmatched: 10. This chain's CDR3 is CSARTGLDPYGYTF. CDR3 sequence (DNA): TGCAGTGCTCGGACAGGGTTGGACCCTTATGGCTACACCTTC.

The chain combines TRBV29-1 with TRBJ2-1; D unresolved. Germline V gene lookup returns CDR1 SQVTM and CDR2 ANQGSEA. Trimming removed 5 bases at V and 10 bases at J, with 15 bases between. The CDR3 covers 12 residues. Here the CDR3 reads CSVSEAFREQFF. The CDR3 DNA follows: TGCAGCGTTTCAGAGGCGTTCAGGGAGCAGTTCTTC.

In the case of this clonotype: The CDR3 ends on some other residue instead of the conserved phenylalanine or tryptophan, so this is likely a read error. The CDR3 DNA is TGCAGCGTTGAAGGCAGCTCTGGGGCCAACGTCCTGACTCTC. Encoded protein: CSVEGSSGANVLTL. The chain links TRBV29-1 to TRBJ2-6; D ambiguous. Trimming removed 1 base at V and 0 bases at J, with 4 bases between. This CDR3 contains 14 residues. Looked up from germline, CDR1 is SQVTM and CDR2 is ANQGSEA.

The chain links TRBV10-3 to TRBJ2-7, with D perhaps being TRBD1 or TRBD2 (5 bases each). Trimming removed 5 bases at V and 5 bases at J, with 16 bases between. The CDR3 length is 14 residues. Germline V lookup: CDR1 ENHRY, CDR2 SYGVKD. The CDR3 reads CAISSSSGSHEQYF. The CDR3 DNA reads TGTGCCATCAGTAGTTCGTCAGGGAGCCACGAGCAGTACTTC.

The rearrangement links TRBV7-2 to TRBJ2-3; D is undetermined. The germline V and J ends were trimmed by 3 bases and 0 bases, with 1 base remaining between them. This CDR3 region has 12 residues. Germline CDR1 is SGHTA and CDR2 is FQGNSA. Here the CDR3 DNA reads TGTGCCAGCAGCTTTAGCACAGATACGCAGTATTTT. This codes for CASSFSTDTQYF.

The chain uses TRBV12-3 or TRBV12-4 and TRBJ2-2, with D possibly matching TRBD2 (5 bases). The CDR3 sequence is 13 residues long. Trimming left V 7 bases short and J 8 bases short, with 14 bases between. In DNA form, the CDR3 reads TGTGCCAGCACCCCACTAGTCGCGGGGGAGCTGTTTTTT. As protein: CASTPLVAGELFF.

The V and J genes are TRBV7-7 and TRBJ2-5; a weak D match, TRBD1 (6 bases). The CDR3 covers 15 residues. CDR1 and CDR2 from the germline V gene are SSHAT and FNYEAQ (reference sequence). Trimming took 1 base from V and 2 from J, leaving 11 bases between them. The CDR3 region has the DNA TGTGCCAGCAGCTTAGATCCAGGGGCGCAAGAGACCCAGTACTTC. Translating it yields CASSLDPGAQETQYF.

This sequence joins TRBV24-1 and TRBJ1-1; D is uncertain. V dropped 8 bases and J dropped 2 bases, with 5 bases sitting between them. The CDR3 contains 11 residues. Per the germline V gene, CDR1 is KGHDR and CDR2 is SFDVKD. The chain's CDR3 is CATMGNTEAFF. The CDR3 coding sequence is TGTGCCACCATGGGAAACACTGAAGCTTTCTTT.

The chain links TRBV20-1 to TRBJ2-3, with D hard to call. Germline CDR1 DFQATT, CDR2 SNEGSKA (reference sequence). The CDR3 covers 13 residues. Trimming removed 3 bases from V and 2 bases from J, with 9 bases in between. CDR3 protein: CSASLQYTDTQYF. In DNA, the CDR3 is TGCAGTGCTAGTCTCCAGTACACAGATACGCAGTATTTT.

The CDR3 coding sequence is TGTGCCAGCAGCCCGACGAAGGGAACTGAAGCTTTCTTT. It yields the protein CASSPTKGTEAFF. The V call is TRBV11-3, the J call TRBJ1-1; D gene uncertain. Germline V CDR1 and CDR2: SGHNT, YENEEA. Trimming shortened V by 5 bases and J by 5 bases, and 12 bases separated the two germline ends. CDR3 length equals 13 residues.

This chain connects TRBV15 to TRBJ2-7, with D possibly TRBD2 on 7 matching bases. Germline lookup yields CDR1 LNHNV and CDR2 YYDKDF (reference sequence). Trimming removed 2 bases at V and 7 bases at J, with 18 bases between. The CDR3 contains 15 residues. In DNA form, the CDR3 reads TGTGCCACCAGCAGAAATACGGGACAAGCGGGGGAGCAGTACTTC. It codes for CATSRNTGQAGEQYF.

The V and J genes are TRBV24-1 and TRBJ2-7; TRBD1 agrees at 7 bases. Germline assignment: CDR1 KGHDR and CDR2 SFDVKD. There are 13 residues in the CDR3. V dropped 7 bases and J dropped 0; count of bases not matched to a gene: 2. CDR3 coding DNA: TGTGCCACCAGAAGGGACAGCTCCTACGAGCAGTACTTC. Protein: CATRRDSSYEQYF.

The chain combines TRBV2 with TRBJ2-7; D is perhaps TRBD1 or TRBD2 (8 bases each). CDR1 SNHLY and CDR2 FYNNEI come from the germline V gene. This CDR3 is 13 amino acids long. Trimming removed 7 bases at V and 7 bases at J, with 17 bases between. The CDR3, as DNA: TGTGCCAGCAACGGACAGGGACTAGGTGAGCAGTACTTC. It yields the protein CASNGQGLGEQYF.

The chain has TRBV29-1 and TRBJ2-5, with D perhaps matching TRBD1 (7 bases). Germline-derived CDR1 and CDR2 are SQVTM and ANQGSEA. This CDR3 has 12 residues. V lost 5 bases to trimming and J lost 5 bases, with 12 bases between them. The chain's CDR3 is CSVQAGGETQYF. The CDR3 DNA sequence: TGCAGCGTTCAGGCAGGGGGGGAGACCCAGTACTTC.